This TCR beta chain was obtained from a study of blood T cells in healthy people across ages (dated by TCRdb to the mid-2010s). In the study overall: In model experiments, template switching captured about one uniquely barcoded TCR beta cDNA molecule for every two T cells. Donors were grouped into four age groups: young (average roughly 17 years), middle-aged (about 40), aged (roughly 67) and long-lived (around 80). Using deep sequencing normalized with unique cDNA molecular identifiers, the study measured how TCR beta repertoire diversity changes with age. To avoid experimental bias, donors of different ages were spread randomly across the sequencing lanes. For two donors (one aged 18 to 30 and one aged 80 or older), the study analyzed two additional independent replicas of 1 million unique cDNA reads from the same blood draw.

Libraries were built with 5' RACE. TCRdb lists the instrument as Illumina HiSeq 2500. The second PCR ran for roughly 7 to 12 cycles and used a J-beta primer mix along with a sample-barcoded 5' primer. A unique molecular identifier was introduced onto each TCR beta cDNA molecule by a template-switch 5' adaptor carrying 12 random nucleotides. Each sample yielded at least 2.5 million CDR3-containing paired-end reads. First-strand cDNA synthesis was performed from all RNA using the Mint cDNA synthesis kit, with priming by a TRBC-specific oligonucleotide. After uracil-DNA glycosylase treatment, a first 18-cycle PCR used universal primers M1SS and BC2_uni_R on all cDNA. In the original analysis: Normalization of each sample was performed by random selection of 1 million high-quality reads, each carrying a distinct molecular identifier. Instead of being binned into consensus sequences, reads that shared molecular identifiers were thrown out. MiTCR, with a Q25 quality threshold and the strictest error-elimination algorithm, was used for CDR3 identification, clonotype clustering and error correction. Lower-bound total TCR beta diversity was estimated with a nonparametric unseen species model using Euler transformation. TCRdb ran its own pipeline on the public reads, namely fastp trimming at Q25 and MiXCR clone calling, and kept in-frame beta chains. Duplicate CDR3 protein sequences are folded into a single record with the most common DNA and genes. For this entry, the V and J calls and clone size follow TCRdb and not the study's own pipeline. Here the sample has approximately 800,000 distinct CDR3 sequences; about 53% occur a single time. About 42% of the sample comes from the top ten.

Counted from cysteine to phenylalanine, this CDR3 has 15 amino acids. Only the CDR3 region is kept as DNA, spanning 45 bases read in frame from base 1. V is shortened by 4 bases, J by 2 bases, and the region joining them spans 12 bases. CDR1 and CDR2, looked up from the germline V gene, are MDHEN and SYDVKM. The roughly 39 donors, aged about 6 to 100 years, were systemically healthy Caucasian individuals from Russia. Each donor gave about 10 milliliters of peripheral blood, drawn into EDTA-treated Vacutainer tubes. PBMCs were isolated by Ficoll-Paque density-gradient centrifugation, with at least 6.5 million obtained per sample. Total RNA, at least 6 micrograms per sample, was extracted from PBMCs with Trizol reagent. The percentages of naive CD45RAhigh/CD27high T cells were determined by flow cytometry on a PBMC aliquot from every donor. For this clonotype: The clone's antigen remains unknown. Per-base qualities were not stored, and no clone one base away is much larger.

What the research found in general, with its limitations: Compared with the aged group, more naive CD4+ T cells, fewer expanded clones and increased TCR diversity were shown by the long-lived group, suggesting age selection. Estimates of total diversity based on one million sequenced T cells were considered lower bounds and underestimates. Because profiling used bulk unsorted PBMCs, naive and antigen-experienced compartments could not be compared conclusively. Because donor CMV infection status was unknown, age-related changes in expanded clonotypes were potentially confounded. As age increased, observed TCR beta diversity per million T cells dropped in a roughly linear way, and a significant reduction was already evident by age 40. Observed TCR beta diversity correlated strongly with the percentage of naive T cells measured by flow cytometry.

The sequence was obtained from a man older than 75 in good health. The sample comprised blood. Recombination joined TRBV28 with TRBJ2-1; a tentative D call is TRBD2 (6 bases match). The DNA sequence is given as TGTGCCAGCAGTTCCATACCTAGCGCCTACAATGAGCAGTTCTTC. The resulting protein is CASSSIPSAYNEQFF.